This is a list of T cell receptor beta chains from one sample in a study of Tregs in tolerant kidney transplant recipients. Produced via immunoSEQ multiplex PCR; TCRdb's table is partial and in-frame only. The sample consists of about 50,000 clones, roughly 87% of them appearing once. Material: CD8+ T cells from blood (PBMCs), obtained 12 months after the transplant. These receptors were taken from a human patient who received a combined kidney and bone marrow transplant. These T cells may partly come from the graft donor. Each CDR3 is given with its conserved first and last residue. A D gene is named only where the DNA matches it firmly. Some rows have no size entry. The others give once, few or many, or a class for an expanded clone.

D: -
J: TRBJ2-1
size: many
V: TRBV13
CDR3: CASSRDSSHNEQFF
DNA: TGTGCCAGCAGTAGGGACTCAAGCCACAATGAGCAGTTCTTC

D: TRBD2
J: TRBJ2-3
size: once
V: TRBV18
CDR3: CASSPSGTSGNKLTDTQYF
DNA: TGTGCCAGCTCACCATCTGGGACTAGCGGGAATAAACTCACAGATACGCAGTATTTT

D: -
J: TRBJ2-7
size: -
V: TRBV18
CDR3: CASSRPGLYEQYF
DNA: TGTGCCAGCTCACGCCCCGGACTCTACGAGCAGTACTTC

D: TRBD2
J: TRBJ2-5
size: -
V: TRBV13
CDR3: CASSLGLAGIQETQYF
DNA: TGTGCCAGCAGCCTCGGACTAGCGGGAATCCAAGAGACCCAGTACTTC

D: -
J: TRBJ2-7
size: -
V: TRBV2
CDR3: CASSGVRGVKEQYF
DNA: TGTGCCAGCAGTGGGGTCAGGGGCGTGAAGGAGCAGTACTTC

D: TRBD2
J: TRBJ2-2
size: -
V: TRBV9
CDR3: CASSVASGSFGGELFF
DNA: TGTGCCAGCAGCGTAGCTAGCGGGTCTTTCGGCGGGGAGCTGTTTTTT

D: TRBD1
J: TRBJ1-1
size: -
V: TRBV4-1
CDR3: CASSPRETGKNTEAFF
DNA: TGCGCCAGCAGCCCACGAGAGACAGGGAAGAACACTGAAGCTTTCTTT

D: TRBD1
J: TRBJ1-6
size: -
V: TRBV9
CDR3: CASSGTGPNSPLHF
DNA: TGTGCCAGCAGCGGGACAGGACCGAATTCACCCCTCCACTTT

D: TRBD1
J: TRBJ1-1
size: -
V: TRBV4-1
CDR3: CASTLKGADTEAFF
DNA: TGCGCCAGCACGCTCAAGGGGGCGGACACTGAAGCTTTCTTT

D: TRBD1
J: TRBJ2-7
size: -
V: TRBV2
CDR3: CASGDRIKYYEQYF
DNA: TGTGCCAGCGGGGACAGGATTAAATACTACGAGCAGTACTTC

D: TRBD1
J: TRBJ1-5
size: -
V: TRBV5-6
CDR3: CASSFQTGGAGQPQHF
DNA: TGTGCCAGCAGCTTTCAAACAGGGGGCGCAGGGCAGCCCCAGCATTTT

D: TRBD1
J: TRBJ2-7
size: -
V: TRBV7-9
CDR3: CASSHTGTEGSYEQYF
DNA: TGTGCCAGCAGCCACACCGGGACAGAGGGATCCTACGAGCAGTACTTC

D: TRBD1
J: TRBJ1-2
size: few
V: TRBV7-9
CDR3: CASSSGQGVDGYTF
DNA: TGTGCCAGCAGCTCAGGACAGGGTGTGGATGGCTACACCTTC

D: -
J: TRBJ1-3
size: -
V: TRBV19
CDR3: CASSFGLHSGNTIYF
DNA: TGTGCCAGTAGTTTCGGGTTGCACTCTGGAAACACCATATATTTT

D: TRBD2
J: TRBJ2-1
size: -
V: TRBV27
CDR3: CASSSSTSSGRSYNEQFF
DNA: TGTGCCAGCAGTTCCTCCACTTCTAGCGGGAGATCCTACAATGAGCAGTTCTTC

D: TRBD2
J: TRBJ2-2
size: once
V: TRBV11-3
CDR3: CASSLSAGGPRELFF
DNA: TGTGCCAGCAGCTTATCGGCGGGGGGACCCCGGGAGCTGTTTTTT

D: -
J: TRBJ2-5
size: -
V: TRBV7-9
CDR3: CASSSRETQYF
DNA: TGTGCCAGCAGCTCGAGGGAGACCCAGTACTTC

D: TRBD1
J: TRBJ2-7
size: -
V: TRBV2
CDR3: CASSEYGGRGSYEQYF
DNA: TGTGCCAGCAGTGAATACGGTGGCAGGGGGTCCTACGAGCAGTACTTC

D: TRBD2
J: TRBJ2-1
size: -
V: TRBV4-3
CDR3: CASSSRLARNEQFF
DNA: TGCGCCAGCAGCTCCCGACTAGCGAGGAATGAGCAGTTCTTC

D: TRBD1
J: TRBJ2-7
size: -
V: TRBV7-9
CDR3: CASSPAKGQGAREQYF
DNA: TGTGCCAGTAGCCCAGCAAAGGGACAGGGGGCTCGGGAGCAGTACTTC

D: TRBD1
J: TRBJ2-7
size: -
V: TRBV7-9
CDR3: CASSPPGQGTYEQYF
DNA: TGTGCCAGCAGCCCCCCGGGACAGGGGACCTACGAGCAGTACTTC

D: -
J: TRBJ1-1
size: -
V: TRBV19
CDR3: CASSSGGGTEAFF
DNA: TGTGCCAGTAGCTCCGGGGGGGGCACTGAAGCTTTCTTT

D: -
J: TRBJ1-6
size: -
V: TRBV7-6
CDR3: CASSAIQGSYNSPLHF
DNA: TGTGCCAGCAGCGCGATACAGGGTTCTTATAATTCCCCCCTCCACTTT

D: -
J: TRBJ1-1
size: -
V: TRBV11-2
CDR3: CASSSSPGGFAFF
DNA: TGTGCCAGCAGCTCATCCCCCGGGGGATTTGCTTTCTTT

D: TRBD2
J: TRBJ2-2
size: -
V: TRBV5-4
CDR3: CASSLAGLAANTGELFF
DNA: TGTGCCAGCAGCTTGGCGGGACTAGCGGCGAACACCGGGGAGCTGTTTTTT

D: -
J: TRBJ1-6
size: -
V: TRBV4-1
CDR3: CASSPSVLHSPLHF
DNA: TGCGCCAGCAGCCCCAGCGTTTTGCATTCCCCCCTCCACTTT

D: -
J: TRBJ1-2
size: -
V: TRBV15
CDR3: CATSRDSSYGYTF
DNA: TGTGCCACCAGCAGAGATAGTAGCTATGGCTACACCTTC

D: TRBD1
J: TRBJ1-5
size: few
V: TRBV7-9
CDR3: CASSVGGDRRVQPQHF
DNA: TGTGCCAGCAGCGTAGGAGGGGACAGGAGGGTCCAGCCCCAGCATTTT

D: TRBD2
J: TRBJ2-2
size: once
V: TRBV5-4
CDR3: CASSLAGGHTGELFF
DNA: TGTGCCAGCAGCTTAGCGGGAGGGCACACCGGGGAGCTGTTTTTT

D: TRBD2
J: TRBJ2-2
size: -
V: TRBV5-5
CDR3: CASSDKLAGFRTGELFF
DNA: TGTGCCAGCAGCGATAAGCTAGCGGGATTTCGTACCGGGGAGCTGTTTTTT

D: TRBD2
J: TRBJ2-1
size: -
V: TRBV6-4
CDR3: CASSELATSAYNEQFF
DNA: TGTGCCAGCAGTGAACTAGCGACTTCTGCCTACAATGAGCAGTTCTTC

D: -
J: TRBJ2-3
size: -
V: TRBV5-4
CDR3: CASSTSGSQYF
DNA: TGTGCCAGCAGCACGAGCGGCTCGCAGTATTTT

D: -
J: TRBJ1-5
size: -
V: TRBV27
CDR3: CASSLSMSGRNQPQHF
DNA: TGTGCCAGCAGTTTATCGATGTCAGGGCGAAATCAGCCCCAGCATTTT

D: -
J: TRBJ1-5
size: -
V: TRBV27
CDR3: CASSYGHGGQPQHF
DNA: TGTGCCAGCAGTTATGGGCACGGGGGTCAGCCCCAGCATTTT

D: TRBD2
J: TRBJ2-1
size: -
V: TRBV11-2
CDR3: CASSLAGFGNEQFF
DNA: TGTGCCAGCAGCCTAGCGGGGTTTGGGAATGAGCAGTTCTTC

D: -
J: TRBJ1-3
size: -
V: TRBV11-3
CDR3: CASSLRVGNTIYF
DNA: TGTGCCAGCAGCTTGCGGGTTGGAAACACCATATATTTT

D: TRBD1
J: TRBJ1-5
size: -
V: TRBV7-9
CDR3: CASSLGQSNQPQHF
DNA: TGTGCCAGCTCCTTGGGACAGAGCAATCAGCCCCAGCATTTT

D: -
J: TRBJ1-6
size: -
V: TRBV9
CDR3: CASSASNSPLHF
DNA: TGTGCCAGCAGCGCGAGTAATTCACCCCTCCACTTT

D: -
J: TRBJ2-1
size: -
V: TRBV4-1
CDR3: CASSQDWERTYNEQFF
DNA: TGCGCCAGCAGCCAAGACTGGGAGAGGACCTACAATGAGCAGTTCTTC

D: TRBD1
J: TRBJ2-7
size: -
V: TRBV2
CDR3: CASSDNRGGSYEQYF
DNA: TGTGCCAGCAGTGACAACAGGGGTGGCTCCTACGAGCAGTACTTC

D: TRBD1
J: TRBJ1-6
size: -
V: TRBV7-9
CDR3: CASSPQGANNSPLHF
DNA: TGTGCCAGCAGCCCACAGGGGGCGAATAATTCCCCCCTCCACTTT

D: TRBD2
J: TRBJ2-1
size: -
V: TRBV4-3
CDR3: CASSQDRGLAGGGDEQFF
DNA: TGCGCCAGCAGCCAAGATCGAGGGCTAGCGGGGGGAGGCGATGAGCAGTTCTTC

D: TRBD1
J: TRBJ2-5
size: -
V: TRBV7-6
CDR3: CASSLDDRGPETQYF
DNA: TGTGCCAGCAGCTTAGATGACAGGGGGCCGGAGACCCAGTACTTC

D: -
J: TRBJ2-3
size: -
V: TRBV7-9
CDR3: CASKIRDRSTDTQYF
DNA: TGTGCCAGCAAAATCAGGGATCGGAGCACAGATACGCAGTATTTT

D: TRBD1
J: TRBJ1-2
size: -
V: TRBV5-6
CDR3: CASSLVRTGYGYTF
DNA: TGTGCCAGCAGCTTGGTGAGGACAGGCTATGGCTACACCTTC

D: -
J: TRBJ2-3
size: once
V: TRBV27
CDR3: CASSLWDSDTDTQYF
DNA: TGTGCCAGCAGTTTGTGGGACTCCGACACAGATACGCAGTATTTT

D: TRBD1
J: TRBJ2-4
size: -
V: TRBV2
CDR3: CASRPNRGWAKNIQYF
DNA: TGTGCCAGCAGGCCCAACAGGGGGTGGGCCAAAAACATTCAGTACTTC

D: TRBD1
J: TRBJ1-1
size: -
V: TRBV5-1
CDR3: CASSLAPTGPQRNTEAFF
DNA: TGCGCCAGCAGCTTGGCGCCGACAGGGCCACAGAGGAACACTGAAGCTTTCTTT

D: TRBD2
J: TRBJ2-3
size: -
V: TRBV19
CDR3: CASSITSGGTDTQYF
DNA: TGTGCCAGTAGTATTACTAGCGGGGGCACAGATACGCAGTATTTT

D: TRBD1
J: TRBJ2-5
size: few
V: TRBV9
CDR3: CASSKGTGEETQYF
DNA: TGTGCCAGCAGCAAAGGGACAGGGGAAGAGACCCAGTACTTC

D: TRBD1
J: TRBJ2-5
size: -
V: TRBV9
CDR3: CASSHHRTGTQETQYF
DNA: TGTGCCAGCAGCCATCACAGGACAGGGACCCAAGAGACCCAGTACTTC

D: TRBD1
J: TRBJ1-1
size: -
V: TRBV5-1
CDR3: CASSLNRGRGSRYTEAFF
DNA: TGCGCCAGCAGCTTGAACAGGGGGCGAGGAAGTCGGTACACTGAAGCTTTCTTT

D: TRBD2
J: TRBJ2-5
size: -
V: TRBV18
CDR3: CASSPPGASGRFETQYF
DNA: TGTGCCAGCTCACCACCGGGGGCTAGCGGGAGATTTGAGACCCAGTACTTC